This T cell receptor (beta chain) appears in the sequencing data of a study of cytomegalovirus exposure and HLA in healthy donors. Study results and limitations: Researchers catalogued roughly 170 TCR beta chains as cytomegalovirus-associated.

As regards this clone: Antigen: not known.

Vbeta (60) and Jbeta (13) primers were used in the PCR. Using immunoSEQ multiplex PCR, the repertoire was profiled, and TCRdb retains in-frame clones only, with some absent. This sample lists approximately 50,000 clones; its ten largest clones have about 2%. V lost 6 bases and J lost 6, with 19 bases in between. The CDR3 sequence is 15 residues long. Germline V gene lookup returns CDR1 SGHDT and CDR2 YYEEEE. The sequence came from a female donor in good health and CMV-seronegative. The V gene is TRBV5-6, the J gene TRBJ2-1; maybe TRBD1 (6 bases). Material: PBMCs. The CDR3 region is CASTPGTKWFNEQFF. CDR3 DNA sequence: TGTGCCAGCACCCCCGGGACAAAATGGTTCAATGAGCAGTTCTTC.